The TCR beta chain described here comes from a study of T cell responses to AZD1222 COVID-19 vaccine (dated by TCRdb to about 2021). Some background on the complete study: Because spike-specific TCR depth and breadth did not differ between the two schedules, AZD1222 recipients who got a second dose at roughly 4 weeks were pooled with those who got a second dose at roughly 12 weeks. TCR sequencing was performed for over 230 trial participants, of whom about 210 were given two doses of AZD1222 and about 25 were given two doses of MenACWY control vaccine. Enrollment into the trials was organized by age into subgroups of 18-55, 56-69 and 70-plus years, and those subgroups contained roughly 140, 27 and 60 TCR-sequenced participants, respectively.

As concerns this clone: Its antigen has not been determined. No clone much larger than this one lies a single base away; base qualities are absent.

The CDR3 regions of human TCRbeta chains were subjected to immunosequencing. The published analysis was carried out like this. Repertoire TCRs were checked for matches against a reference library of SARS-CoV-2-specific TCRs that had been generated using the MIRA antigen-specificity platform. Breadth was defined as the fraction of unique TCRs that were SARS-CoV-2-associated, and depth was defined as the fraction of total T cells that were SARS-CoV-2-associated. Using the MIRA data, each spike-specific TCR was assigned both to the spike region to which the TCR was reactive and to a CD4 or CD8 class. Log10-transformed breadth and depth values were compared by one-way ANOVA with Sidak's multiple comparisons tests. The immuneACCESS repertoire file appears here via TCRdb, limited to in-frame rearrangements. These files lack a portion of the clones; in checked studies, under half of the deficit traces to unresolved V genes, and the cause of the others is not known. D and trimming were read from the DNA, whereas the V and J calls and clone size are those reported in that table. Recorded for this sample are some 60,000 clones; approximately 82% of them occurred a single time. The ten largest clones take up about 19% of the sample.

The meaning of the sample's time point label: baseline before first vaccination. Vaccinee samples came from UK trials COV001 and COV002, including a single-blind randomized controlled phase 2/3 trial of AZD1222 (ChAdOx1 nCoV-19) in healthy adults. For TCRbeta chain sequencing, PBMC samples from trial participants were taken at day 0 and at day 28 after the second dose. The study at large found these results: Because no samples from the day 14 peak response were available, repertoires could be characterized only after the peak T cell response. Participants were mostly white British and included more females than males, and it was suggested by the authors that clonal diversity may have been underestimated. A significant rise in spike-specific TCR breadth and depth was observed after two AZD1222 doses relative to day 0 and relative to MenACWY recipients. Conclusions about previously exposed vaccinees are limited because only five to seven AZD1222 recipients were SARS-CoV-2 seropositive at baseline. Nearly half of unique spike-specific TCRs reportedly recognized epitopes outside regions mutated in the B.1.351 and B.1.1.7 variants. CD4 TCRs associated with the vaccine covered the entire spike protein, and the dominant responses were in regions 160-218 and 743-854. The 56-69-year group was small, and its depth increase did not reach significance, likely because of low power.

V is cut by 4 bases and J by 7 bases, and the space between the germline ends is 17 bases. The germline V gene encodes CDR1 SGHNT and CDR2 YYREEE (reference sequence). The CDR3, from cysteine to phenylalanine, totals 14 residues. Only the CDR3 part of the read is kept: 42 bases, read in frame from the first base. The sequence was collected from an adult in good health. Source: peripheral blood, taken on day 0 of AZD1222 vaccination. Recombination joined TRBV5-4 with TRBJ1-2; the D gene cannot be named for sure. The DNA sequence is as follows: TGTGCCAGCAGCCCCGCCGGGGATGTCAGTGGCTACACCTTC. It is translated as CASSPAGDVSGYTF.